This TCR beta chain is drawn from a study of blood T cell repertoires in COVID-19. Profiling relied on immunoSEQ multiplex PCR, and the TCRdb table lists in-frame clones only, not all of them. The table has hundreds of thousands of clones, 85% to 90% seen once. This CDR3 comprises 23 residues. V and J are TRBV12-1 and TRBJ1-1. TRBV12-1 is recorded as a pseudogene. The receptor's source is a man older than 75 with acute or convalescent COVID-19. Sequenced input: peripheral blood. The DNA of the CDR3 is TGTGCCAGCAGCTTTGCTGTCAGTACCTCCGGCGATCCTATCGAAAGGAGGGACACTGAAGCTTTCTTT. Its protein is CASSFAVSTSGDPIERRDTEAFF.